Listed here are 11 T cell receptor beta chains from one sample, sequenced in a study of shared T cell receptors in the human thymus. Libraries were prepared by immunoSEQ multiplex PCR; TCRdb keeps only in-frame clonotypes and omits some of them. The sample records under 450,000 clones, over 90% being singletons. The sequenced sample consisted of thymocytes. These TCRs come from a human donor.

This chain connects TRBV11-3 to TRBJ2-7; D unresolved. Trimming pared 0 bases from V and 5 bases from J, leaving 5 bases between. The CDR3 is 12 residues long. Germline V CDR1 and CDR2: SGHNT, YENEEA. This CDR3 reads CASSLDPDEQYF. The CDR3, as DNA: TGTGCCAGCAGCTTAGATCCTGACGAGCAGTACTTC.

The V gene is TRBV20-1, the J gene TRBJ1-1, with D perhaps TRBD1 (5 bases). This CDR3 is 11 amino acids long. Germline V gene sequence: CDR1 DFQATT, CDR2 SNEGSKA (reference sequence). The CDR3 DNA follows: TGCAGGGCGAGTCGGGACGTTGGGGCTTTCTTT. Its protein is CRASRDVGAFF.

This chain joins TRBV7-9 and TRBJ2-5, with TRBD1 identical over 7 bases. The CDR3 length is 15 residues. From germline, CDR1 is SEHNR and CDR2 FQNEAQ (reference sequence). With V trimmed by 6 bases and J by 4 bases, 11 bases remained unmatched. CDR3 sequence: CASRPRTGVRETQYF. The CDR3 DNA reads TGTGCCAGCAGACCTAGAACAGGGGTCAGAGAGACCCAGTACTTC.

The V gene is TRBV5-6, the J gene TRBJ2-7; D not certain. Germline CDR1 SGHDT, CDR2 YYEEEE. The CDR3 totals 11 residues. Trimming shortened V by 0 bases and J by 5 bases, and 3 bases separated the two germline ends. CDR3 coding DNA: TGTGCCAGCAGCTTGGCTAACGAGCAGTACTTC. It encodes CASSLANEQYF.

This clone was observed a single time. V is TRBV11-1 and J is TRBJ2-4; 12 nucleotides match TRBD1. The CDR3 sequence is 16 residues long. The trim removed 7 bases at V and 4 bases at J, leaving 8 bases unmatched. CDR1 is SGHAT, CDR2 FQDESV, per germline (reference sequence). CDR3 nucleotides: TGTGCCAGCACCACCGCGGGACAGGGGGCTAAAAACATTCAGTACTTC. Its protein is CASTTAGQGAKNIQYF. Complete variable domain (other parts from reference TRBV11-1 and TRBJ2-4): EAEVAQSPRYKITEKSQAVAFWCDPISGHATLYWYRQILGQGPELLVQFQDESVVDDSQLPKDRFSAERLKGVDSTLKIQPAELGDSAMYLCASTTAGQGAKNIQYFGAGTRLSVL.

The rearrangement links TRBV5-6 to TRBJ2-3, with D unresolved. The CDR3 covers 13 residues. Trimming took off 3 bases at V and 0 bases at J, with 5 bases between the two ends. The germline V gene encodes CDR1 SGHDT and CDR2 YYEEEE. CDR3 region: CASSSSSTDTQYF. In DNA form, the CDR3 reads TGTGCCAGCAGCTCCTCTAGCACAGATACGCAGTATTTT.

This clone has a handful of counts. Mismatch with germline at one junction end may stem from a read error. The gene calls are TRBV10-1 and TRBJ1-1; D is unresolved. Germline V CDR1 and CDR2: WNHNN, SYGVQD (reference sequence). The CDR3 has 9 amino acids. In nucleotides, the CDR3 is TGCGCCGCCCCTTATCAAGGAACCTTT. The encoded protein is CAAPYQGTF.

The rearrangement links TRBV4-1 to TRBJ2-1; a weak D match, TRBD2 (5 bases). Germline V gene sequence: CDR1 MGHRA, CDR2 YSYEKL. This CDR3 is built from 17 residues. V was trimmed by 0 bases and J by 7 bases, leaving 19 bases between them. In DNA form, the CDR3 reads TGCGCCAGCAGCCAAGAGGAGAGGCACACTCGGGGTAATGAGCAGTTCTTC. Encoded protein: CASSQEERHTRGNEQFF.

The rearrangement uses TRBV7-8 and TRBJ2-7; D might be TRBD1 (6 bases). Deletions cut 6 bases from V and 4 bases from J, with 16 bases between. The CDR3 loop spans 14 amino acids. Germline CDR1 SGHVS, CDR2 FQNEAQ. CDR3 protein: CASSLNRAVYEQYF. The CDR3 coding sequence is TGTGCCAGCAGTTTAAACAGGGCCGTATACGAGCAGTACTTC.

V and J are TRBV10-3 and TRBJ1-2, with unresolved D. Germline CDR1 is ENHRY and CDR2 is SYGVKD. The CDR3 is 13 amino acids. V lost 5 bases and J lost 3, with 10 bases in between. The CDR3 bases are TGTGCCATCAGTCCACGGACGGACTATGGCTACACCTTC. Amino acid sequence: CAISPRTDYGYTF.

This chain connects TRBV27 to TRBJ2-1, with D possibly called TRBD1 or TRBD2 (5 bases each). The CDR3 runs to 13 residues. Germline V gives CDR1 MNHEY, CDR2 SMNVEV (reference sequence). V dropped 3 bases and J dropped 8 bases, with 11 bases sitting between them. CDR3 region: CASSFSLGDEQFF. In nucleotides, the CDR3 is TGTGCCAGCAGTTTTTCCCTGGGGGATGAGCAGTTCTTC.